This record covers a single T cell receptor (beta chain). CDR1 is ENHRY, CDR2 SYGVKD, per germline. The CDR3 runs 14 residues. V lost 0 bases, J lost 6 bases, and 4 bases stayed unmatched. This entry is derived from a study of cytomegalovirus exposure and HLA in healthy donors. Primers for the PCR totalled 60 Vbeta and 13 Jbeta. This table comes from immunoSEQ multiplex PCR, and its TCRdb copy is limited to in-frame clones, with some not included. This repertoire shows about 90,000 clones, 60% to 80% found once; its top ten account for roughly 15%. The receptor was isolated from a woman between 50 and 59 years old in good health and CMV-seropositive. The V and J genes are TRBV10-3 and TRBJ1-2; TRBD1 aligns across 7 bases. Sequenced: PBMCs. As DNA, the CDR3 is TGTGCCATCAGTGAGTCGATAGGGACAGATGGCTACACCTTC. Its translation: CAISESIGTDGYTF.